This T cell receptor beta chain was sequenced during a study of T cell responses to AZD1222 COVID-19 vaccine. Study summary: Analysis merged second doses at about 4 or about 12 weeks.

V trimming: 1 base; J trimming: 2 bases; junction bases outside the gene matches: 7. Per the germline V gene, CDR1 is MGHRA and CDR2 is YSYEKL. This CDR3 has 16 residues. The method was immunoSEQ multiplex PCR; TCRdb's version includes in-frame clones alone and lacks a portion of them. The sample includes about 110,000 clones, about 93% of them seen just once. This TCR was recovered from an adult in good health. The sequences come from peripheral blood, collected on day 0 of AZD1222 vaccination. V usage is TRBV4-1 and J usage is TRBJ1-2; 7 bases agree with TRBD1. CDR3 bases: TGCGCCAGCAGCCAAGGACAGGGAGTTACGAACTATGGCTACACCTTC. Amino acid sequence: CASSQGQGVTNYGYTF.